A single sample is the source of the 30 T cell receptor beta chains below, sequenced in a study of blood T cells in healthy people across ages. Sample-barcoded 5' priming and a J-beta primer mix drove a second PCR of 7 to 11 cycles. In TCRdb, the 5' RACE reads were re-called with MiXCR into one record per CDR3 protein. This table holds 630,000 or so distinct CDR3 sequences, approximately 30% found once. Source material: blood. The receptors shown here come from a woman aged 80 or over in good health.

This clonotype was recorded at least ten times. V gene TRBV12-3 or TRBV12-4 combines with J gene TRBJ2-3; D perhaps matches TRBD2 (5 bases). The CDR3 is 16 residues long. The V end was cut by 7 bases, the J end by 4 bases, with 21 bases between. The chain's CDR3 is CASTSLLASRADTQYF. For the CDR3, the DNA is TGTGCCAGCACCTCACTGCTAGCTTCAAGGGCAGATACGCAGTATTTT.

This clonotype was detected many times. V gene TRBV7-3 combines with J gene TRBJ2-1; 8 nucleotides align to TRBD2. V gave up 1 base and J gave up 5 bases; unmatched junction bases: 7. The CDR3 covers 16 residues. The germline V gene has CDR1 SGHTA and CDR2 FQGTGA. The CDR3 protein is CASSLNSRGANNEQFF. CDR3 in DNA: TGTGCCAGCAGCTTAAACTCGCGGGGGGCCAACAATGAGCAGTTCTTC.

Ten or more counts support this clonotype. V and J are TRBV5-1 and TRBJ2-1; 8 nucleotides line up with TRBD2. This CDR3 contains 16 residues. Per the germline V gene, CDR1 is SGHRS and CDR2 is YFSETQ. Trimming took 0 bases from V and 8 from J; bases not matched to a gene: 10. CDR3 amino acids: CASSLGGTSPPDEQFF. CDR3 bases: TGCGCCAGCAGCTTGGGAGGGACTAGTCCCCCCGATGAGCAGTTCTTC.

In this sample, this clonotype turned up many times. V is TRBV20-1 and J is TRBJ2-7; 9 positions agree with TRBD2. Trimming removed 2 bases from V and 3 bases from J; junction bases left unmatched: 8. Germline assignment: CDR1 DFQATT and CDR2 SNEGSKA (reference sequence). The CDR3 loop spans 15 amino acids. CDR3 protein: CSARPPLAGFYEQYF. DNA for the CDR3: TGCAGTGCTAGACCCCCCCTAGCGGGGTTCTACGAGCAGTACTTC.

This clonotype was seen more than once but under ten times. A much larger clone lies one base from this, so it may be a read error. This rearrangement joins TRBV20-1 to TRBJ2-1; 9 bases line up with TRBD1. The V and J ends lost 5 bases and 6 bases, in that order; junction bases with no gene match: 11. From germline, CDR1 is DFQATT and CDR2 SNEGSKA (reference sequence). The CDR3 length is 15 residues. The CDR3 sequence is CSAGRTGVVGNEQFF. The CDR3 coding sequence is TGCAGTGCTGGAAGGACAGGGGTGGTGGGCAATGAGCAGTTCTTC.

The table lists this clonotype with many counts. This rearrangement joins TRBV30 to TRBJ1-6, with D uncertain. Looked up from germline, CDR1 is GTSNPN and CDR2 is SVGIG (reference sequence). V lost 3 bases and J 7 bases, leaving 16 bases between the germline ends. This CDR3 is built from 15 residues. The CDR3 loop reads CAWSPFAGRNSPLHF. The CDR3, as DNA: TGTGCCTGGAGCCCTTTCGCCGGGAGAAATTCACCCCTCCACTTT.

The V gene is TRBV29-1, the J gene TRBJ1-4; D unresolved. The CDR3 sequence is 12 residues long. Germline CDR1 and CDR2: SQVTM and ANQGSEA. The V end was cut by 4 bases, the J end by 10 bases, with 13 bases between. CDR3 region: CSVVRSGAKLFF. CDR3 bases: TGCAGCGTTGTCCGGTCGGGCGCAAAACTGTTTTTT.

The CDR3: CASSQDPLAEAGTQYF. Written as DNA, the CDR3 is TGTGCCAGCAGCCAAGATCCCCTAGCGGAGGCAGGGACGCAGTATTTT. The rearrangement joins TRBV3-1 to TRBJ2-3; 7 nucleotides align to TRBD2. The J segment lost 9 bases and the V segment lost 0 bases, leaving 12 bases of the junction unmatched. Germline V gene data show CDR1 as LGHDT and CDR2 as YNNKEL (reference sequence). The CDR3 spans 16 residues.

Details on this clonotype: A read error may be the cause here, since a much bigger clone is one base away. The chain carries TRBV4-1 and TRBJ2-4; 13 bases fit TRBD2. TRBJ2-7 matches the DNA end more closely, so the J call is doubtful. The CDR3 contains 16 residues. Germline CDR1 reads MGHRA; CDR2 reads YSYEKL. The CDR3 DNA follows: TGCGCCAGCAGCCGTCGACTAGCGGGGGGTCTGCACGAGCAGTACTTC. The encoded protein is CASSRRLAGGLHEQYF.

This clonotype was counted at least ten times. The chain uses TRBV20-1 and TRBJ2-3, with D tentatively TRBD2 (7 bases). CDR3 size: 14 residues. Trimming pared 3 bases from V and 2 bases from J, leaving 12 bases between. Germline CDR1 is DFQATT and CDR2 is SNEGSKA (reference sequence). The CDR3 protein is CSASRGGFTDTQYF. DNA of the CDR3: TGCAGTGCTAGTAGGGGGGGCTTCACAGATACGCAGTATTTT.

The genes are TRBV6-1 and TRBJ2-5; 10 bases fit TRBD2. CDR1 and CDR2 (germline): MNHNS, SASEGT. This CDR3 is 16 amino acids long. V lost 7 bases and J lost 3; bases outside the gene matches: 11. In nucleotides, the CDR3 is TGTGCCAGCAATCGAACCCCGCTAGCGGGGGAAGAGACCCAGTACTTC. Its protein is CASNRTPLAGEETQYF.

This clonotype was seen ten or more times. This chain links TRBV20-1 with TRBJ1-1; the D is unclear. Trimming cost V 6 bases and J 3 bases, with 11 bases left between them. Per germline, CDR1 DFQATT and CDR2 SNEGSKA (reference sequence). CDR3 length: 12 amino acids. Here the CDR3 DNA reads TGCAGTGCAGAGGGAAGGGACACTGAAGCTTTCTTT. As protein: CSAEGRDTEAFF.

J is TRBJ2-1 and V is TRBV6-1, with 7 bases matching TRBD1. Unmatched junction bases numbered 14, after V lost 9 bases and J lost 0 bases. The CDR3 covers 17 residues. The V gene's germline CDR1 is MNHNS and CDR2 SASEGT. CDR3 nucleotides: TGTGCCAGTCGGTCAGGGGGATTAATAAGCTCCTACAATGAGCAGTTCTTC. It translates to CASRSGGLISSYNEQFF.

This sequence joins TRBV7-8 and TRBJ1-1; 11 nucleotides align to TRBD1. Per germline, CDR1 SGHVS and CDR2 FQNEAQ. CDR3 length: 16 residues. V gave up 5 bases and J gave up 5 bases; unmatched junction bases: 10. The CDR3 region has the DNA TGTGCCAGCAGCGGCGGGACAGGGGGACGGGGGACTGAAGCTTTCTTT. It codes for CASSGGTGGRGTEAFF.

The rearrangement joins TRBV12-3 or TRBV12-4 to TRBJ2-7; D perhaps matches TRBD1 (6 bases). The V end lost 3 bases, the J end lost 3 bases, and 18 bases lay between the germline ends. CDR3 length equals 16 residues. Written as DNA, the CDR3 is TGTGCCAGCAGTTTGGTGACAGGCTCGCATGTCTACGAGCAGTACTTC. It yields the protein CASSLVTGSHVYEQYF.

The sample holds a few counts of this clonotype. The genes are TRBV7-9 and TRBJ2-5; TRBD2 matches 13 bases. V gave up 5 bases and J gave up 11 bases; unmatched junction bases: 14. CDR3 length equals 16 residues. Germline values: CDR1 SEHNR, CDR2 FQNEAQ (reference sequence). CDR3 protein: CASSEWTSGGVYEQYF. The CDR3 DNA is TGTGCCAGCAGCGAATGGACTAGCGGGGGTGTATATGAGCAGTACTTC.

This clonotype was recorded at least ten times. One base away lies a much larger clone, so this may be a sequencing read error. V usage is TRBV20-1 and J usage is TRBJ2-3, with 8 positions matching TRBD2. CDR3 length equals 15 residues. J gave up 2 bases and V 3 bases, and 7 bases lay outside the gene matches. Germline CDR1 is DFQATT and CDR2 is SNEGSKA (reference sequence). The CDR3 DNA reads as TGCAGTGCTAGGGCGGGGGGTAAGATCACAGATACGCAGTATTTT. Translation: CSARAGGKITDTQYF.

This clonotype showed up many times. The chain recombines TRBV7-2 with TRBJ2-5, with 10 nucleotides matching TRBD2. V trimming: 4 bases; J trimming: 5 bases; junction bases outside the gene matches: 1. CDR3 length: 13 residues. Germline CDR1 reads SGHTA; CDR2 reads FQGNSA. CDR3 loop: CASSSAGGETQYF. CDR3 bases: TGTGCCAGCAGCTCAGCGGGAGGGGAGACCCAGTACTTC.

This clonotype has a count of ten or more. This chain joins TRBV12-3 or TRBV12-4 and TRBJ2-5; 11 bases agree with TRBD2. The CDR3 consists of 16 residues. V lost 3 bases and J lost 5; bases outside the gene matches: 8. CDR3 sequence: CASSLRSGGARETQYF. The CDR3 bases are TGTGCCAGCAGTTTGCGTAGCGGGGGGGCCCGGGAGACCCAGTACTTC.

This clonotype was observed a handful of times. Since a much larger clone is just one base distant, this may be a read error. The chain has TRBV5-1 and TRBJ1-1; D gene uncertain. This CDR3 spans 15 amino acids. Trimming removed 0 bases at V and 6 bases at J, with 15 bases between. In germline, CDR1 is SGHRS, CDR2 YFSETQ. The CDR3: CASSLGEGGYAEAFF. In DNA, the CDR3 is TGCGCCAGCAGCTTGGGAGAGGGAGGGTACGCTGAAGCTTTCTTT.

About this clonotype: A single base separates this from a much larger clone, so it may be a read error. V is TRBV6-1 and J is TRBJ2-7, with D perhaps TRBD2 (5 bases). The CDR3 runs 14 residues. CDR1 and CDR2 (germline): MNHNS, SASEGT. V was pared by 4 bases and J by 0 bases, with 10 bases between. CDR3 bases: TGTGCCAGCAGTGGGACTTGGAGCTCCTACGAGCAGTACTTC. It encodes CASSGTWSSYEQYF.

Many counts were recorded for this clonotype. The chain combines TRBV20-1 with TRBJ2-7; no clear D gene. The CDR3 has 15 residues. Trimming left V 0 bases short and J 2 bases short, with 14 bases between. The germline V gene encodes CDR1 DFQATT and CDR2 SNEGSKA (reference sequence). The CDR3 sequence: CSARDPVGSTYEQYF. The CDR3 DNA sequence: TGCAGTGCTAGAGATCCGGTCGGCAGCACCTACGAGCAGTACTTC.

V usage is TRBV20-1 and J usage is TRBJ2-7; 9 nucleotides match TRBD1. Matching the DNA end better, TRBJ2-5 makes the J call doubtful. CDR1 is DFQATT and CDR2 is SNEGSKA in the germline V gene (reference sequence). The CDR3 is made up of 15 amino acids. CDR3 sequence (DNA): TGCAGTGCTAGAATGGACAGGGGAGGAGGAGAGACCCAGTACTTC. Amino acid sequence: CSARMDRGGGETQYF.

At least ten counts were recorded for this clonotype. This sequence joins TRBV4-2 and TRBJ1-2, with TRBD1 identical over 7 bases. Germline values: CDR1 LGHNA, CDR2 YNFKEQ. J was trimmed by 0 bases and V by 5 bases; bases with no gene match: 9. The CDR3 totals 16 residues. As DNA, the CDR3 is TGTGCCAGCAGCTTTTCCCAGGACAGGTCTAACTATGGCTACACCTTC. It encodes CASSFSQDRSNYGYTF.

Of note for this clonotype: This may be a read error, as it is one base from a much larger clone. The gene calls are TRBV15 and TRBJ2-2, with unresolved D. From germline, CDR1 is LNHNV and CDR2 YYDKDF (reference sequence). There are 17 residues in the CDR3. With 0 bases removed from V and 5 bases from J, the gap between germline ends came to 16 bases. CDR3 nucleotide sequence: TGTGCCACCAGCAGAGACCGACTGGGCTCCTTTACCGGGGAGCTGTTTTTT. Encoded protein: CATSRDRLGSFTGELFF.

This chain joins TRBV2 and TRBJ2-7; D call uncertain. Trimming pared 2 bases from V and 7 bases from J, leaving 15 bases between. Germline V gene data show CDR1 as SNHLY and CDR2 as FYNNEI. The CDR3 runs to 14 residues. CDR3 region: CASSERLGYNEQYF. DNA of the CDR3: TGTGCCAGCAGTGAACGGCTGGGCTACAATGAGCAGTACTTC.

In DNA, the CDR3 is TGCAGTGCTAGAGATCGACTAGCGGGAGGGGGAGTCCCAGATACGCAGTATTTT. Encoded protein: CSARDRLAGGGVPDTQYF. The V gene is TRBV20-1, the J gene TRBJ2-3; 14 nucleotides match TRBD2. Germline V gene sequence: CDR1 DFQATT, CDR2 SNEGSKA (reference sequence). The CDR3 covers 18 residues. The V gene end was trimmed by 0 bases and the J gene end by 4 bases; junction bases not matched to a gene: 9.

The table lists this clonotype with many counts. The V gene is TRBV30, the J gene TRBJ1-2; the D is unclear. Germline-derived CDR1 and CDR2 are GTSNPN and SVGIG (reference sequence). Trimming cost V 6 bases and J 6 bases, with 8 bases left between them. CDR3 length equals 10 residues. CDR3 coding DNA: TGTGCCTGCGGCCTCAATGGCTACACCTTC. Translation gives CACGLNGYTF.

In its sample, this clonotype was seen a few times. The chain uses TRBV5-1 and TRBJ2-5; no reliable D call. Germline CDR1 SGHRS, CDR2 YFSETQ. The length of the CDR3 is 13 residues. V was trimmed by 4 bases and J by 5 bases, leaving 12 bases between them. The CDR3 sequence: CASSPDNAETQYF. In DNA form, the CDR3 reads TGCGCCAGCAGCCCCGACAATGCGGAGACCCAGTACTTC. Using reference TRBV5-1 and TRBJ2-5 for the parts outside the CDR3, the full variable domain is KAGVTQTPRYLIKTRGQQVTLSCSPISGHRSVSWYQQTPGQGLQFLFEYFSETQRNKGNFPGRFSGRQFSNSRSEMNVSTLELGDSALYLCASSPDNAETQYFGPGTRLLVL.

As concerns this clonotype: At one of its ends the junction is not consistent with the germline gene, which may arise from a read error. The CDR3 bases are TGTGCCAGCTCACCACCGACGGGAAGTAACTATGGCAACACCTTC. Translating it yields CASSPPTGSNYGNTF. The V and J genes are TRBV18 and TRBJ1-2, with D hard to call. Germline values: CDR1 KGHSH, CDR2 LQKENI. This CDR3 is built from 15 residues.